This record concerns one T cell receptor beta chain sequence. Its antigen is currently not known. Base qualities are not recorded, but no much larger clone differs from it by a single base. The TCR beta CDR3 regions were amplified from the RNA transcripts. The first round of RT-PCR for the TCR CDR3 was performed with the HTBI primer set and the Qiagen OneStep RT-PCR kit. Libraries were constructed in a second round of multiplex PCR, after which size selection and purification were performed. Sequencing of the libraries was done on an Illumina HiSeq2000 using paired-end 100 bp reads. From the authors' description of their analysis: SOAPnuke was used to process the raw data, removing reads that contained adapters or uncalled bases, had a mean Phred below 15, or lacked an exact match to the constant primer or identifier. COPE v1.2.5 was used to merge the high-quality paired reads, and each unique nucleotide sequence was defined as a clonotype. Clonotypes were aligned to IMGT TRBV, TRBD and TRBJ reference segments using MiTCR v1.1. The analysis included only V-J combinations with a frequency above 0.0001, which together covered roughly 99% of the repertoires. The TCS score was defined as F50 (clonal expansion) divided by E x V (chaos), with BLOSUM62-based TCRdist calculated between CDR3 peptides within each V-J. Welch's t-statistics and random forest reduced around 510 V-J features to roughly 13, which were used in a naive Bayes classifier (R e1071). In-frame beta chains were kept once TCRdb had trimmed the public reads at Q25 with fastp and called clones with MiXCR. For every CDR3 protein sequence, its rows merge into one entry that carries the most common genes and DNA. These V and J calls derive from TCRdb rather than the authors' analysis. The sample contains some 510,000 distinct CDR3 sequences, about half of them found a single time. The ten top clones hold roughly 8.2% of the sample.

Measured from the cysteine to the phenylalanine, the CDR3 is 12 residues long. Only the CDR3 region is kept as DNA, spanning 36 bases read in frame from base 1. For this chain, trimming is 3 bases at the V end and 12 bases at the J end, and the number of junction bases without a gene match is 7. CDR1 SGHDN and CDR2 FVKESK are derived from the germline V gene. This specimen belongs to a study of T cells in Graves' hyperthyroidism and ophthalmopathy (dated by TCRdb to about 2019). Context from the whole study: To identify distinguishing TCR V-J signatures, a discovery cohort of about 95 patients was used, comprising roughly 45 with Graves' ophthalmopathy and some 60 with stable Graves' hyperthyroidism. An independent validation cohort of around 20 hyperthyroidism patients and 15 or so patients who later progressed to ophthalmopathy tested prospective prediction of ophthalmopathy. The 100 discovery patients were randomly split 7:3 into training and test sets. Thyroid tissue and blood T-cell repertoires from more than 5 Graves' hyperthyroidism patients were also compared in the study. After blood sampling, hyperthyroidism patients were treated with methimazole at a starting dose of 30 mg daily, and ophthalmopathy patients were treated with high-dose intravenous methylprednisolone. The paper reports TCR Vbeta CDR3 sequencing of about 140 peripheral blood samples: under 45 ophthalmopathy, over 70 hyperthyroidism and approximately 17 progressor patients.

Graves' hyperthyroidism was defined as stable when no progression to ophthalmopathy occurred over 18 months of follow-up. The hyperthyroidism patients were between 18 and 65 years old and newly diagnosed, with a disease duration of less than 2 months. The study excluded patients with uncontrolled infections, other autoimmune diseases, pregnancy or lactation. Diagnoses were established on the basis of clinical symptoms, serum thyroxine and TRAb, thyroid ultrasound, and orbital computed tomography. Total RNA was extracted with Trizol reagent, and quality was checked on an Agilent 2100 Bioanalyzer. Study-wide conclusions, independent of this receptor: During validation, the model predicted progression to ophthalmopathy a median of approximately 6.5 months ahead of onset, with almost 71% sensitivity and about 75% specificity. In cross-validation, a model built on a 13 V-J signature told ophthalmopathy apart from stable hyperthyroidism with approximately 90% sensitivity and roughly 81% specificity, and in testing the same model reached 80%/75%. Most expanded thyroid clonotypes (frequency above 0.001) were also found in blood, which suggests that blood repertoires may mirror thyroid immune responses. No statistical method was used to set the sample size in advance, and investigators knew the group allocation.

Recombination joined TRBV14 with TRBJ2-7; the central 8 bases match TRBD1. Material for sequencing was peripheral blood or thyroid tissue (not recorded which). The origin of this receptor is a young woman with Graves' hyperthyroidism. Donor details come from another sample of the same person, matched by shared clones. The bases are TGTGCCAGCAGCCAGCACCCCGGGACAGGGTACTTC. It translates as CASSQHPGTGYF.